This T cell receptor beta chain is from a study of Ad26.COV2.S vaccination and SARS-CoV-2 variants. Treatment reported: around 19 received Ad26.COV2.S at low or high dose, single or two shots; roughly 5 received placebo; per-sample allocation not given. Day 63 after the first injection of vaccine or placebo was the sampling time. The length of the CDR3 is 13 residues. The V and J ends lost 8 bases and 9 bases respectively, with 17 bases between them. The germline V gene encodes CDR1 SEHNR and CDR2 FQNEAQ (reference sequence). Using immunoSEQ multiplex PCR, the repertoire was profiled, and TCRdb retains in-frame clones only, with some absent. The sample lists roughly 460,000 clones; about 89% were seen once.

This chain uses TRBV7-9 with TRBJ2-1, with D possibly being TRBD2 (5 bases). The receptor comes from a person between 18 and 59 years old who received the Ad26.COV2.S COVID-19 vaccine or a placebo. Source: peripheral blood, taken in a trial of Ad26.COV2.S vaccine versus placebo. The CDR3 DNA reads as TGTGCCAGCTTAGAAAGAGGGCTCGGTGAGCAGTTCTTC. Its translation: CASLERGLGEQFF.